The clone carrying this T cell receptor (beta chain) showed up many times. The sample originates from a study of Graves' ophthalmopathy and Graves' hyperthyroidism. Clinical symptoms, serum thyroxine, TRAb, thyroid ultrasound and orbital computed tomography determined diagnosis. Amplified TCR beta CDR3 regions were obtained using RNA transcripts as template. Amplification began with first-round RT-PCR using HTBI primers, then second-round multiplex PCR was performed. MiXCR was run by TCRdb on the multiplex PCR reads, yielding one entry per CDR3 protein. The sample lists a few hundred thousand distinct CDR3 sequences; about 16% were seen once. The CDR3 runs to 14 residues. Trimming took 3 bases from V and 4 from J, leaving 15 bases between them. Germline CDR1 is DFQATT and CDR2 is SNEGSKA (reference sequence).

This sequence was found in a woman aged 18-35 years with Graves' ophthalmopathy. This chain joins TRBV20-1 and TRBJ1-1; a possible D gene is TRBD1 (5 bases). What was sequenced was peripheral blood. The CDR3, as DNA: TGCAGTGCTAGGCCCACGGGGGGGAGCACTGAAGCTTTCTTT. Its translation: CSARPTGGSTEAFF.